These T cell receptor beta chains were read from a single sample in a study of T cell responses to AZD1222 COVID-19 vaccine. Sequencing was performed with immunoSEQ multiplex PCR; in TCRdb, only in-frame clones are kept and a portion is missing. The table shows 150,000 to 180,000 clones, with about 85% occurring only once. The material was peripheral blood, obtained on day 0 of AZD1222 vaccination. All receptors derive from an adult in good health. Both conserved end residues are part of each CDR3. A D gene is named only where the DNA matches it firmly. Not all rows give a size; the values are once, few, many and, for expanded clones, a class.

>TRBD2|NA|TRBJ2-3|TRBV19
CASSIGRAVTSTDTQYF
TGTGCCAGTAGTATTGGGAGGGCAGTAACTAGCACAGATACGCAGTATTTT
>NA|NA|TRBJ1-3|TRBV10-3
CAISASGNTIYF
TGTGCCATCAGTGCCTCTGGAAACACCATATATTTT
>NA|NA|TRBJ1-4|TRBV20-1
CSAARGGLLFF
TGCAGTGCCGCGAGAGGCGGACTACTGTTTTTT
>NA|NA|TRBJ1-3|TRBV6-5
CASSYARSGNTIYF
TGTGCCAGCAGTTACGCTAGATCTGGAAACACCATATATTTT
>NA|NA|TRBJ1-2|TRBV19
CATAGGSHGYTF
TGTGCCACAGCCGGAGGGTCCCATGGCTACACCTTC
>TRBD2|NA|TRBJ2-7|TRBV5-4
CASSLSLASGGTEQYF
TGTGCCAGCAGCTTGAGTTTGGCTAGCGGGGGGACCGAGCAGTACTTC
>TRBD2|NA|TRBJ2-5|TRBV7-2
CASSPSQGLARGETQYF
TGTGCCAGCAGCCCGTCCCAGGGACTAGCCCGGGGGGAGACCCAGTACTTC
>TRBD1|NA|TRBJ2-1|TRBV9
CASSVLGQGYNEQFF
TGTGCCAGCAGCGTATTGGGACAGGGATACAATGAGCAGTTCTTC
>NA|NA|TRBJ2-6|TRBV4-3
CASSQGDSGANVLTF
TGCGCCAGCAGCCAAGGGGATTCTGGGGCCAACGTCCTGACTTTC
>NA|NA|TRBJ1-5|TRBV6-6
CASSYWQSYSNQPQHF
TGTGCCAGCAGTTACTGGCAGTCGTATAGCAATCAGCCCCAGCATTTT
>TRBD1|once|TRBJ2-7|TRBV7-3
CASSSDRGYEQYF
TGTGCCAGCAGCTCCGACAGGGGATACGAGCAGTACTTC
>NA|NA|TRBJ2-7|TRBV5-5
CASSSLQAPYEQYF
TGTGCCAGCAGCTCCCTCCAGGCCCCCTACGAGCAGTACTTC
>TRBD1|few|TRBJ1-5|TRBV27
CASSLTQGSQPQHF
TGTGCCAGCAGTCTCACACAGGGGAGTCAGCCCCAGCATTTT
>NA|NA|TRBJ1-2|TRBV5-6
CASSFASGYTF
TGTGCCAGCAGCTTCGCATCTGGCTACACCTTC
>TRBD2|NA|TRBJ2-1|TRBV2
CASSFERGAYNEQFF
TGTGCCAGCAGTTTCGAGCGGGGGGCTTACAATGAGCAGTTCTTC
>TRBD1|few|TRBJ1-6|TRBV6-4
CASSSGGGNSPLHF
TGTGCCAGCAGCTCAGGGGGCGGAAATTCACCCCTCCACTTT
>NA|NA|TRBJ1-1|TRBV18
CASSQGGDTEAFF
TGTGCCAGCTCTCAGGGTGGTGACACTGAAGCTTTCTTT
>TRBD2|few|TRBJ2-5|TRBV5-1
CASRPPAGGETQYF
TGCGCCAGCAGACCGCCAGCGGGGGGAGAGACCCAGTACTTC
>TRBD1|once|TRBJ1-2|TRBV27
CASSFRAGGGGYTF
TGTGCCAGCAGTTTTAGGGCAGGGGGAGGTGGCTACACCTTC
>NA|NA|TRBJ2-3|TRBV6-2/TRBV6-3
CASSYRAARDTQYF
TGTGCCAGCAGTTATCGGGCAGCTAGGGATACGCAGTATTTT
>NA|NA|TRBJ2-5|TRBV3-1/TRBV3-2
CASSQGLYGGHGTQYF
TGTGCCAGCAGCCAAGGCCTGTATGGCGGTCACGGGACCCAGTACTTC
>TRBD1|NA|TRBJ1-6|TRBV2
CASSRDKDRGGSPLHF
TGTGCCAGCTCCCGAGACAAAGACAGGGGAGGTTCACCCCTCCACTTT
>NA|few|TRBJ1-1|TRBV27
CASSSQGLREAFF
TGTGCCAGCAGTTCTCAGGGCCTTCGAGAAGCTTTCTTT
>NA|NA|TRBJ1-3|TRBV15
CATSRDPTVGMIYF
TGTGCCACCAGCAGAGATCCCACCGTCGGGATGATATATTTT
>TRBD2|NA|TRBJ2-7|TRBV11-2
CASSRQAGGASEQYF
TGTGCCAGCAGTCGACAAGCGGGGGGGGCGAGTGAGCAGTACTTC
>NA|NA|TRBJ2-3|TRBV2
CASRRRSTDTQYF
TGTGCCAGCAGGAGACGGAGCACAGATACGCAGTATTTT
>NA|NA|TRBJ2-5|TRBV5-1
CASTAYGVGETQYF
TGCGCCAGCACCGCCTACGGGGTAGGAGAGACCCAGTACTTC
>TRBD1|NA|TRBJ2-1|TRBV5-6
CASSLVGTDEQFF
TGTGCCAGCAGCTTGGTTGGGACAGATGAGCAGTTCTTC
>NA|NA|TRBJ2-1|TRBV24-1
CATSVRLSSYNEQFF
TGTGCCACCAGTGTCCGGCTGAGCTCCTACAATGAGCAGTTCTTC
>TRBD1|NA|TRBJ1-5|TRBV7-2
CASSENPTGGSGQPQHF
TGTGCCAGCAGCGAAAACCCTACAGGGGGCTCGGGTCAGCCCCAGCATTTT
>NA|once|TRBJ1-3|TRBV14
CASSQAGSGNTIYF
TGTGCCAGCAGCCAAGCAGGGTCTGGAAACACCATATATTTT